This passage covers 10 T cell receptor beta chains from one sample sequenced in a study of CD8 T cell repertoires and HIV-1 epitope variants. Their antigens remain unidentified. Data came from immunoSEQ multiplex PCR; TCRdb stores just in-frame clones and leaves some out. The table lists some 1,900 clones, 73% of them singletons. The source material was cultured CD8+ T cells derived from PBMCs. Receptors originate from a male donor with HIV.

The rearrangement links TRBV29-1 to TRBJ2-1, with D hard to call. The V gene's germline CDR1 is SQVTM and CDR2 ANQGSEA. The CDR3 length is 10 residues. Trimming took 1 base from V and 6 from J, leaving 1 base between them. CDR3 loop: CSVEGNEQFF. The DNA of the CDR3 is TGCAGCGTTGAAGGCAATGAGCAGTTCTTC.

The chain links TRBV2 to TRBJ2-7; D call uncertain. The germline CDR1 and CDR2 sequences are SNHLY and FYNNEI. V gave up 3 bases and J gave up 1 base, with 7 bases separating them. CDR3 size: 13 residues. The CDR3 loop reads CASSEIGSYEQYF. For the CDR3, the DNA is TGTGCCAGCAGTGAGATCGGGTCCTACGAGCAGTACTTC. Drawing the rest from reference TRBV2 and TRBJ2-7, the complete variable domain is EPEVTQTPSHQVTQMGQEVILRCVPISNHLYFYWYRQILGQKVEFLVSFYNNEISEKSEIFDDQFSVERPDGSNFTLKIRSTKLEDSAMYFCASSEIGSYEQYFGPGTRLTVT.

The V gene is TRBV28, the J gene TRBJ1-1; D perhaps matches TRBD1 (6 bases). Germline CDR1 MDHEN, CDR2 SYDVKM. V was shortened by 3 bases and J by 3 bases, with 14 bases between the two germline ends. This CDR3 has 15 amino acids. CDR3 region: CASSFQGQKDTEAFF. DNA of the CDR3: TGTGCCAGCAGTTTTCAGGGGCAGAAGGACACTGAAGCTTTCTTT.

This clone is large within its sample. The V gene is TRBV7-8, the J gene TRBJ2-1; 9 positions match TRBD1. The CDR3 sequence is 16 residues long. V shed 0 bases, J shed 0 bases, and the junction held 0 bases outside the gene matches. The germline V gene has CDR1 SGHVS and CDR2 FQNEAQ. CDR3 nucleotide sequence: TGTGCCAGCAGCTTAGCGGGACAGGGCTCCTACAATGAGCAGTTCTTC. Its protein product is CASSLAGQGSYNEQFF. Supplemented by reference TRBV7-8 and TRBJ2-1, the full variable domain reads GAGVSQSPRYKVAKRGQDVALRCDPISGHVSLFWYQQALGQGPEFLTYFQNEAQLDKSGLPSDRFFAERPEGSVSTLKIQRTQQEDSAVYLCASSLAGQGSYNEQFFGPGTRLTVL.

This chain uses TRBV7-8 with TRBJ2-1; D ambiguous. Germline lookup yields CDR1 SGHVS and CDR2 FQNEAQ. CDR3 length: 13 residues. V gave up 5 bases and J gave up 2 bases, with 7 bases separating them. CDR3 sequence (DNA): TGTGCCAGCAGCCCCACCCCCTACAATGAGCAGTTCTTC. Translation: CASSPTPYNEQFF.

The chain couples TRBV7-2 to TRBJ1-5; D not certain. CDR3 length equals 15 residues. The V gene's germline CDR1 is SGHTA and CDR2 FQGNSA. V was shortened by 4 bases and J by 2 bases, with 12 bases between the two germline ends. CDR3 nucleotide sequence: TGTGCCAGCAGCTCGACGCATCGGGGCAATCAGCCCCAGCATTTT. It encodes CASSSTHRGNQPQHF.

The chain combines TRBV28 with TRBJ2-1; TRBD2 agrees at 9 bases. V lost 4 bases and J lost 7; bases outside the gene matches: 11. CDR1 is MDHEN and CDR2 is SYDVKM in the germline V gene. The CDR3 is made up of 16 amino acids. The CDR3 DNA reads TGTGCCAGCAGTTCAGGAGCGGGAGGTACTTGGAATGAGCAGTTCTTC. Protein sequence: CASSSGAGGTWNEQFF.

V is TRBV28 and J is TRBJ2-5, with D perhaps matching TRBD1 (6 bases). V was trimmed by 6 bases and J by 2 bases, leaving 13 bases between them. Germline assignment: CDR1 MDHEN and CDR2 SYDVKM. This CDR3 is built from 14 residues. The CDR3 coding sequence is TGTGCCAGCAGCCCAGGACAGCTTCAAGAGACCCAGTACTTC. It specifies CASSPGQLQETQYF.

The chain links TRBV4-2 to TRBJ2-7; 11 bases line up with TRBD1. Germline lookup yields CDR1 LGHNA and CDR2 YNFKEQ. This CDR3 has 14 residues. The V gene end was trimmed by 1 base and the J gene end by 6 bases; junction bases not matched to a gene: 2. CDR3 bases: TGTGCCAGCAGCCAAGCGGACAGGGGGCGCGAGCAGTACTTC. It encodes CASSQADRGREQYF.

The chain combines TRBV6-5 with TRBJ1-4, with D hard to call. CDR1 MNHEY and CDR2 SVGAGI come from the germline V gene. V was trimmed by 6 bases and J by 0 bases, leaving 11 bases between them. The CDR3 covers 15 residues. In nucleotides, the CDR3 is TGTGCCAGCAGCCCCTACACTTCAACTAATGAAAAACTGTTTTTT. This codes for CASSPYTSTNEKLFF.